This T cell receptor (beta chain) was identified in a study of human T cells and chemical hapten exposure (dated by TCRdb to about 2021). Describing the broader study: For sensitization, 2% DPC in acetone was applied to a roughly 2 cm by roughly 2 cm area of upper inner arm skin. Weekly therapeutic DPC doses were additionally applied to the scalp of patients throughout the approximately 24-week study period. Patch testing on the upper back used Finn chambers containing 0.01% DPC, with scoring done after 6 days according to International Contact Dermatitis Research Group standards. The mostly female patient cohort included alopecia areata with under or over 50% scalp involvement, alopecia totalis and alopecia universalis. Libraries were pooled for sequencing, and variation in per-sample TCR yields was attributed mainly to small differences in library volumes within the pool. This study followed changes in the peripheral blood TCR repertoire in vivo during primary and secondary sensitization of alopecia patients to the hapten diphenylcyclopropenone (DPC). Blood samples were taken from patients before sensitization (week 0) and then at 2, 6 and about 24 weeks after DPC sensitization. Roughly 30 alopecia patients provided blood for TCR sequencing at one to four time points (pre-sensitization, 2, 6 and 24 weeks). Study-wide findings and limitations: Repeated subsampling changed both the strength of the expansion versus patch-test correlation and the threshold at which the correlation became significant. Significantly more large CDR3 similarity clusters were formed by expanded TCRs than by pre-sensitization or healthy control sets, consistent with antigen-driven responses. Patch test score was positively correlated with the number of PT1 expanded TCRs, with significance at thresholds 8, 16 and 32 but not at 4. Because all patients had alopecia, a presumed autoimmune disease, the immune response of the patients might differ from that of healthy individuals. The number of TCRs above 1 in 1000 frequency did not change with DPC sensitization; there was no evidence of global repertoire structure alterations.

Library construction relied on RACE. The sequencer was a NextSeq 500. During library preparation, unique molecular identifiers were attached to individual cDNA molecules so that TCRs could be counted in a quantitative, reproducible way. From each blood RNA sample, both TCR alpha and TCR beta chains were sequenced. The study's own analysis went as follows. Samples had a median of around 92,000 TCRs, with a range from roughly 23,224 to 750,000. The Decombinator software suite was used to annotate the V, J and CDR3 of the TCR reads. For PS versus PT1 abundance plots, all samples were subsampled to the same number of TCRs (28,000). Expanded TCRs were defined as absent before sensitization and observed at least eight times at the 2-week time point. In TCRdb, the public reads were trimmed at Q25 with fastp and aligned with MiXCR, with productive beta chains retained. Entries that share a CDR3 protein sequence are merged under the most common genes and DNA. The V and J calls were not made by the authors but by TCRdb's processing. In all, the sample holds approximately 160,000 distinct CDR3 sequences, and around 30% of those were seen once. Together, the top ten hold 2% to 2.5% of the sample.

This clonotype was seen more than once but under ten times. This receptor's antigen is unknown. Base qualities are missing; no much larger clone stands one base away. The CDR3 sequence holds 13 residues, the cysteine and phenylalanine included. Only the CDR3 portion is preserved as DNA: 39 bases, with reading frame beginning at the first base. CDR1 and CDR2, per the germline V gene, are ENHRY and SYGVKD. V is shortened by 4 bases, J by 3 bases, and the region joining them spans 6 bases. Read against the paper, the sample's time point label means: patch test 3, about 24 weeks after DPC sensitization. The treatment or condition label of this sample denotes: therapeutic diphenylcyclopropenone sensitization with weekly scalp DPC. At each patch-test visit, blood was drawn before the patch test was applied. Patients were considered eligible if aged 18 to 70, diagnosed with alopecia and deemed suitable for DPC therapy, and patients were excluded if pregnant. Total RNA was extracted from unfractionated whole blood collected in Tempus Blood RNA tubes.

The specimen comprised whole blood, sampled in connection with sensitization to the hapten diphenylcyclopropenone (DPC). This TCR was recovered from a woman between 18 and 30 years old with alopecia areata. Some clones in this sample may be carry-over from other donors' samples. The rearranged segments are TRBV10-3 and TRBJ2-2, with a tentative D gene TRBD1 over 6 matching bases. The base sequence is TGTGCCATCAGTGGGACAGACACCGGGGAGCTGTTTTTT. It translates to CAISGTDTGELFF.